This T cell receptor (beta chain) is drawn from a study of follicular helper T cells after annual influenza vaccination. From germline, CDR1 is MNHEY and CDR2 SMNVEV (reference sequence). The V end lost 7 bases, the J end lost 1 base, and 17 bases lay between the germline ends. This CDR3 contains 16 residues. As for time point: 2015-2016 season, 7 days after influenza vaccination. Cells are cTfh (non-naive CD4+CXCR5+PD-1+), split by ICOS and CD38 into double-positive or double-negative. Assay: immunoSEQ multiplex PCR; the TCRdb copy retains only in-frame clones and omits some. There are roughly 9,300 clones in the sample; approximately 80% occur only once, and around 0.43% lies in the top ten.

The chain recombines TRBV27 with TRBJ2-1; D is undetermined. The source is an adult who received the influenza vaccine. The source material was CXCR5+ CD38- circulating T follicular helper cells from blood, sampled 7 days after influenza vaccination. Indicated subset: circulating Tfh, non-naive CD4+CXCR5+PD-1+ (ICOS+CD38+ or ICOS-CD38-). In nucleotides, the CDR3 is TGTGCCAGCACCCTTAAGATTGGCGGATCCTACAATGAGCAGTTCTTC. This sequence encodes CASTLKIGGSYNEQFF.